Included here is one TCR beta chain sequence, with context. The data stem from a study of blood T cell repertoires in COVID-19. At the level of the study: Some COVID-19 samples were acute and others convalescent; all came from the United States, Italy and Spain. The analysed material was cDNA or gDNA that came from T cells, B-cell-depleted T cells, or PBMCs.

V dropped 5 bases and J dropped 1; count of bases not matched to a gene: 6. From germline, CDR1 is GTSNPN and CDR2 SVGIG (reference sequence). This CDR3 comprises 16 residues. In the authors' methods: Cell counts per sample came from amplifying reference gene primers. Assay used: immunoSEQ multiplex PCR; TCRdb lists only in-frame clones, some missing. The V and J calls and clone size are taken from that table; D and trimming were inferred from the DNA. This sample has around 130,000 clones, with approximately 80% found just once. Sequences were obtained from peripheral blood. This receptor was taken from a woman aged 55-75 years with acute or convalescent COVID-19. V usage is TRBV30 and J usage is TRBJ1-5, with TRBD1 identical over 12 bases. CDR3 nucleotide sequence: TGTGCCTGGTGGGACAGGGGGCTTAGAAGCAATCAGCCCCAGCATTTT. Its protein is CAWWDRGLRSNQPQHF.